These 9 T cell receptor beta chains came from one sample sequenced in a study of cytomegalovirus exposure and HLA in healthy donors. 60 Vbeta and 13 Jbeta primers were used in PCR. Data came from immunoSEQ multiplex PCR; TCRdb stores just in-frame clones and leaves some out. The sample includes approximately 220,000 clones, around three quarters of them seen just once. The sample consisted of PBMCs. Receptors were obtained from a man aged 40-49 years in good health and CMV-seronegative.

This clone occurred once. This CDR3 is CASSSDPLTGEDGYTF. The CDR3 nucleotides read TGTGCCAGCAGCTCGGACCCTCTGACAGGGGAAGATGGCTACACCTTC. This chain links TRBV7-8 with TRBJ1-2; TRBD1 agrees at 8 bases. The germline gives CDR1 SGHVS, CDR2 FQNEAQ. The CDR3 extends over 16 amino acids. The junction had 13 bases not matched to a gene; V was cut back by 4 bases and J by 6 bases.

The chain uses TRBV7-9 and TRBJ2-5; 10 bases map to TRBD1. Losses at the gene ends were 5 bases for V and 5 bases for J; bases not matched to a gene: 8. The V gene's germline CDR1 is SEHNR and CDR2 FQNEAQ (reference sequence). The CDR3 extends over 15 amino acids. The CDR3, as DNA: TGTGCCAGCAGCGTACGACAGGGGGCAGGCGAGACCCAGTACTTC. It translates to CASSVRQGAGETQYF.

This chain uses TRBV14 with TRBJ1-1, with 7 bases fitting TRBD1. The CDR3 has 14 amino acids. With V trimmed by 4 bases and J by 4 bases, 6 bases remained unmatched. Per the germline V gene, CDR1 is SGHDN and CDR2 is FVKESK. In DNA, the CDR3 is TGTGCCAGCAGCCGACAGGGCGGTCCCACTGAAGCTTTCTTT. Translating it yields CASSRQGGPTEAFF.

The sample holds one count of this clone. One end of the junction is discordant with germline, which a read error may explain. J is TRBJ2-5 and V is TRBV7-9, with D possibly TRBD1 on 6 matching bases. This CDR3 region has 14 residues. Per germline, CDR1 SEHNR and CDR2 FQNEAQ (reference sequence). Here the CDR3 reads CSSSFRGGQETQYF. The CDR3 bases are TGTTCCAGCAGCTTCAGGGGCGGCCAAGAGACCCAGTACTTC.

The chain employs TRBV7-2 and TRBJ1-1; no firm D call. The CDR3 has 15 residues. CDR1 SGHTA and CDR2 FQGNSA come from the germline V gene. The V and J ends lost 5 bases and 1 base respectively, with 14 bases between them. CDR3 loop: CASSPDNSRNTEAFF. CDR3 bases: TGTGCCAGCAGCCCAGATAACAGCCGGAACACTGAAGCTTTCTTT.

The count of this clone is one. The gene calls are TRBV28 and TRBJ1-2; no reliable D call. Germline CDR1 is MDHEN and CDR2 is SYDVKM. The length of the CDR3 is 13 residues. Trimming removed 1 base from V and 0 bases from J, with 3 bases in between. CDR3 DNA sequence: TGTGCCAGCAGTTTATATACTAACTATGGCTACACCTTC. Its translation: CASSLYTNYGYTF.

This clone was counted once. V usage is TRBV2 and J usage is TRBJ1-2; tentative D call: TRBD1 (5 bases). Germline assignment: CDR1 SNHLY and CDR2 FYNNEI. There are 15 residues in the CDR3. Trimming shortened V by 10 bases and J by 8 bases, and 26 bases separated the two germline ends. CDR3 in DNA: TGTGCCAACAGCTGGGACGGAAGGGGACTCTACGGCTACACCTTC. Protein sequence: CANSWDGRGLYGYTF.

The genes are TRBV14 and TRBJ2-5; maybe TRBD2 (6 bases). This CDR3 spans 15 amino acids. V was clipped by 1 base and J by 4 bases, with 13 bases between them. Germline-derived CDR1 and CDR2 are SGHDN and FVKESK. The CDR3 region is CASSQGVLGGETQYF. In DNA, the CDR3 is TGTGCCAGCAGCCAAGGAGTACTGGGGGGAGAGACCCAGTACTTC.

The V and J genes are TRBV18 and TRBJ1-1, with a tentative D call TRBD1 (6 bases). The germline V gene encodes CDR1 KGHSH and CDR2 LQKENI. This CDR3 comprises 14 residues. Trimming shortened V by 6 bases and J by 2 bases, and 13 bases separated the two germline ends. CDR3 residues: CASSPTGKNTEAFF. The CDR3 DNA is TGTGCCAGCTCTCCGACAGGTAAAAACACTGAAGCTTTCTTT. Full variable domain (outside the CDR3, taken from reference TRBV18 and TRBJ1-1): NAGVMQNPRHLVRRRGQEARLRCSPMKGHSHVYWYRQLPEEGLKFMVYLQKENIIDESGMPKERFSAEFPKEGPSILRIQQVVRGDSAAYFCASSPTGKNTEAFFGQGTRLTVV.